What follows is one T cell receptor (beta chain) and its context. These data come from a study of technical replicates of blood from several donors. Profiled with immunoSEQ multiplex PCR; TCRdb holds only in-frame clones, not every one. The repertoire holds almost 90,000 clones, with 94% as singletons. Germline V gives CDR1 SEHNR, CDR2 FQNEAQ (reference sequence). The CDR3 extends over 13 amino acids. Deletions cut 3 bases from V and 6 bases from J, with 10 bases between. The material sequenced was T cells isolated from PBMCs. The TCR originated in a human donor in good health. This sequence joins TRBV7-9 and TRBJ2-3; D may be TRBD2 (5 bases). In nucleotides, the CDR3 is TGTGCCAGCAGCTTGGGTAGAGGGGATACGCAGTATTTT. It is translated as CASSLGRGDTQYF.